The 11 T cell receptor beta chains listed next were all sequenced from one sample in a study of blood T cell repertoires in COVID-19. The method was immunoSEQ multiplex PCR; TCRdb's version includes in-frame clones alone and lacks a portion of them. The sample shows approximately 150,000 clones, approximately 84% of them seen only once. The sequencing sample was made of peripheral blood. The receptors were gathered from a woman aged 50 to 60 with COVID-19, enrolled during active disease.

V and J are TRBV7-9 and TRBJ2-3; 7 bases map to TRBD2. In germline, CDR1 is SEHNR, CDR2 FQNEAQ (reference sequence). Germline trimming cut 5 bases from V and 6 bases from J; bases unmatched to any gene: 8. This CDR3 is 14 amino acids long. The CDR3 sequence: CASSPGGPGDTQYF. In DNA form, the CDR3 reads TGTGCCAGCAGCCCGGGGGGACCCGGCGATACGCAGTATTTT.

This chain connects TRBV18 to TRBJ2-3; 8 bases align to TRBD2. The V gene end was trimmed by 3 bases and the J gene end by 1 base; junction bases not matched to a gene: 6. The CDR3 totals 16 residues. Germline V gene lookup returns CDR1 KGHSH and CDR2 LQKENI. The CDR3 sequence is CASSPPGGGGTDTQYF. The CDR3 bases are TGTGCCAGCTCACCCCCGGGGGGGGGTGGCACAGATACGCAGTATTTT.

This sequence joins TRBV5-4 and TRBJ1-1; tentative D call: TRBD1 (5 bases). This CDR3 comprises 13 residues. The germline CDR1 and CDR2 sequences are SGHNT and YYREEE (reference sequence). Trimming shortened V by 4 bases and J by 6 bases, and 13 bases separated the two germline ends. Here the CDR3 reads CASSPNLGAEAFF. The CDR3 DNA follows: TGTGCCAGCAGCCCTAACCTAGGGGCTGAAGCTTTCTTT.

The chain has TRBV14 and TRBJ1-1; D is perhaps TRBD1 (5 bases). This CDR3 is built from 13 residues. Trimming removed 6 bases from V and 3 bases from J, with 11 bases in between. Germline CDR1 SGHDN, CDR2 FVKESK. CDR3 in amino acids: CASSFRQYTEAFF. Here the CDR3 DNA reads TGTGCCAGCAGTTTCAGACAGTACACTGAAGCTTTCTTT.

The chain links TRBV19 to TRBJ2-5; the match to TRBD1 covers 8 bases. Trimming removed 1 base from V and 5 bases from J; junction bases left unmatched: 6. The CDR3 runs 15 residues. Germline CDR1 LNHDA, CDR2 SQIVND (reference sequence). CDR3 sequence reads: CASSIGQGALETQYF. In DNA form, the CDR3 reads TGTGCCAGTAGTATAGGGCAGGGGGCGCTTGAGACCCAGTACTTC. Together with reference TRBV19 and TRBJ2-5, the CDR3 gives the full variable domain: DGGITQSPKYLFRKEGQNVTLSCEQNLNHDAMYWYRQDPGQGLRLIYYSQIVNDFQKGDIAEGYSVSREKKESFPLTVTSAQKNPTAFYLCASSIGQGALETQYFGPGTRLLVL.

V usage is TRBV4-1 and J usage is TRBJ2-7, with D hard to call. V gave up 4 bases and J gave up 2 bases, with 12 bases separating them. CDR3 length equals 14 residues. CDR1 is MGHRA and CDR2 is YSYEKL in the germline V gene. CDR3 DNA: TGCGCCAGCAGCCCCGCCCTACGCACCTACGAGCAGTACTTC. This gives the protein CASSPALRTYEQYF.

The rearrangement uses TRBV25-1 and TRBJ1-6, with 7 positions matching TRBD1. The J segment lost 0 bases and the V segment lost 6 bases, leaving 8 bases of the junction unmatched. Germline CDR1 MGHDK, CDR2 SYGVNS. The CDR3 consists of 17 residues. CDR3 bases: TGTGCCAGCAGAGGGGACAGCCCGAGCTCCTATAATTCACCCCTCCACTTT. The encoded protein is CASRGDSPSSYNSPLHF.

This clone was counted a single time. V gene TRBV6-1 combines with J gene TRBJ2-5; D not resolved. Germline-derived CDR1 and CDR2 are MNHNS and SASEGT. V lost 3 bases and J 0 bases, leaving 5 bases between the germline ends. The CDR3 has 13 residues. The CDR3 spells CASSEADQETQYF. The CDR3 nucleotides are TGTGCCAGCAGTGAGGCGGACCAAGAGACCCAGTACTTC.

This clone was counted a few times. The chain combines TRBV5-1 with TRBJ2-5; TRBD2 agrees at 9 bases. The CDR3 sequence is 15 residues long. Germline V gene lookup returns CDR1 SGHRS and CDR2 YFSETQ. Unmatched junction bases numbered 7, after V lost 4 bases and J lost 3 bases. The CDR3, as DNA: TGCGCCAGCAGCACGATAGCGGGGGAGAAAGAGACCCAGTACTTC. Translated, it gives CASSTIAGEKETQYF.

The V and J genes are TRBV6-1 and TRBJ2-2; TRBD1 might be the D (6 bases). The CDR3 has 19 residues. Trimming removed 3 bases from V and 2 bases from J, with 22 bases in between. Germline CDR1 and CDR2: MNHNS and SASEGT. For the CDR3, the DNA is TGTGCCAGCAGTGACGTCCCTGGCCTTGTGGGGGCTAACACCGGGGAGCTGTTTTTT. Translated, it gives CASSDVPGLVGANTGELFF.

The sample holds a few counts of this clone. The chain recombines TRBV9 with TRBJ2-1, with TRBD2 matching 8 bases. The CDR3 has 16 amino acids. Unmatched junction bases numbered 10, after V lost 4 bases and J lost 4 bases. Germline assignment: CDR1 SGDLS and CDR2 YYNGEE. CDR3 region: CASSSRAGALYNEQFF. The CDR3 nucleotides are TGTGCCAGCAGCTCCCGAGCGGGGGCGCTTTACAATGAGCAGTTCTTC.